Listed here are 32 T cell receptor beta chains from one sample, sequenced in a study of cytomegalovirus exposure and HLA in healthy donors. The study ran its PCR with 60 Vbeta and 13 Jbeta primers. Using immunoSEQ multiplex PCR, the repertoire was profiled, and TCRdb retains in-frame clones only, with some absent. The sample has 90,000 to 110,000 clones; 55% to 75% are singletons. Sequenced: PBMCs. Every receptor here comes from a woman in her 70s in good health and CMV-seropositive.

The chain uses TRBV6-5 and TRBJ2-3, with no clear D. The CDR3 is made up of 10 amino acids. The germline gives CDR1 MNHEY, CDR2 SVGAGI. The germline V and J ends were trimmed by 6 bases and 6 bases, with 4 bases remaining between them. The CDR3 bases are TGTGCCAGCAGAGCGGATACGCAGTATTTT. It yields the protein CASRADTQYF.

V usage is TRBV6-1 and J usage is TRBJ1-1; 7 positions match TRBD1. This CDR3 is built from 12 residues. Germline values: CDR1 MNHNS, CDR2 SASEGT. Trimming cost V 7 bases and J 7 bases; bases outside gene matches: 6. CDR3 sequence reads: CASNPGQLEAFF. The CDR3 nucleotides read TGTGCCAGCAACCCGGGACAGCTTGAAGCTTTCTTT.

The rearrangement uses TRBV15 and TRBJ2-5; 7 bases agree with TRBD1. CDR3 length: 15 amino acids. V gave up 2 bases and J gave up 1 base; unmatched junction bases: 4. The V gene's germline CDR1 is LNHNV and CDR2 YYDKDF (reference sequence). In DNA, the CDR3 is TGTGCCACCAGCAGACCCCGGGACAGCCAAGAGACCCAGTACTTC. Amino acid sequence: CATSRPRDSQETQYF.

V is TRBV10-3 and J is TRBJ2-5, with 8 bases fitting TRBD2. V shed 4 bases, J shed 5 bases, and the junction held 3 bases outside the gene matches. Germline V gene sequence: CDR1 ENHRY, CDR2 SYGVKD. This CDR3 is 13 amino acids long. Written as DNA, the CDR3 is TGTGCCATCAGTGGGTTAGCGGGGGAGACCCAGTACTTC. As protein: CAISGLAGETQYF.

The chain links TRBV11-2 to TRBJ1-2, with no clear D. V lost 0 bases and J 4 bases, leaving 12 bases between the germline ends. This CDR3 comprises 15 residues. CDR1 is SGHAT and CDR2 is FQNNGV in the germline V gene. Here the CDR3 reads CASSLDFAVRYGYTF. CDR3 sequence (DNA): TGTGCCAGCAGCTTAGATTTTGCGGTTCGCTATGGCTACACCTTC.

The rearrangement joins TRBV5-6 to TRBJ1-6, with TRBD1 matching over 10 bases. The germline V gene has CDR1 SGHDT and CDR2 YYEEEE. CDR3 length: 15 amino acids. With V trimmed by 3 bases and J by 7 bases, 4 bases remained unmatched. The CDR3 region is CASSSGQGSNSPLHF. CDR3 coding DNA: TGTGCCAGCAGCTCGGGACAGGGGTCAAATTCACCCCTCCACTTT.

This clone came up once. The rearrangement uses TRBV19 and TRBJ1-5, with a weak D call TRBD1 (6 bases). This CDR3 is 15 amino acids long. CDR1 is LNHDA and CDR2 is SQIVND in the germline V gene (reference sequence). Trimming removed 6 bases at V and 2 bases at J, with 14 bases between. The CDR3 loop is CASSPWAGGNQPQHF. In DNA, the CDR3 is TGTGCCAGTAGCCCCTGGGCAGGGGGCAATCAGCCCCAGCATTTT.

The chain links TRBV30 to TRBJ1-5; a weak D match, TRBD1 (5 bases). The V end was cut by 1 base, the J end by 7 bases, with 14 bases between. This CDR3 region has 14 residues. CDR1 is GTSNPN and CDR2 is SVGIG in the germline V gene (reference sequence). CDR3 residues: CAWSAGAQGQPQHF. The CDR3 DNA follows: TGTGCCTGGAGTGCTGGGGCCCAGGGACAGCCCCAGCATTTT.

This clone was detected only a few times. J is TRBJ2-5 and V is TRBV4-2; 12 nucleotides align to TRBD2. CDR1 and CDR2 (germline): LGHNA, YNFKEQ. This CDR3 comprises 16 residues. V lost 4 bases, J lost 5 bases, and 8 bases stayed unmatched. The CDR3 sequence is CASSPSSGGAGETQYF. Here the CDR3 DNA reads TGTGCCAGCAGCCCTTCTAGCGGGGGGGCCGGGGAGACCCAGTACTTC.

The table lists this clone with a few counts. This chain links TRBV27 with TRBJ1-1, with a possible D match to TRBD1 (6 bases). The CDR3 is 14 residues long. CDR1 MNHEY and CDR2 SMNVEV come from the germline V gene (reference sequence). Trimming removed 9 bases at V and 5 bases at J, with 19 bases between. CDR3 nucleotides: TGTGCCAGTCAACCACAGGGAGTGGGGACTGAAGCTTTCTTT. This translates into CASQPQGVGTEAFF.

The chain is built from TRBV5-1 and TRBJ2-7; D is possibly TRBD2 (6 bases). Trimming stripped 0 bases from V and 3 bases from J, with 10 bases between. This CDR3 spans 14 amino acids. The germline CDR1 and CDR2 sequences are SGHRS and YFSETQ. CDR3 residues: CASSLDGGNYEQYF. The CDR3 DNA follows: TGCGCCAGCAGCTTGGACGGGGGAAACTACGAGCAGTACTTC. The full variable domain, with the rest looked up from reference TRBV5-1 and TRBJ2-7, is KAGVTQTPRYLIKTRGQQVTLSCSPISGHRSVSWYQQTPGQGLQFLFEYFSETQRNKGNFPGRFSGRQFSNSRSEMNVSTLELGDSALYLCASSLDGGNYEQYFGPGTRLTVT.

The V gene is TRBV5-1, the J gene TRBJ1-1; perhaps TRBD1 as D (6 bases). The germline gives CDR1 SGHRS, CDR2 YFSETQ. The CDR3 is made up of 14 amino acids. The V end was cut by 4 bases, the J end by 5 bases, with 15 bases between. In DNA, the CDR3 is TGCGCCAGCAGCCCCTACAGGGAGGGGACTGAAGCTTTCTTT. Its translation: CASSPYREGTEAFF.

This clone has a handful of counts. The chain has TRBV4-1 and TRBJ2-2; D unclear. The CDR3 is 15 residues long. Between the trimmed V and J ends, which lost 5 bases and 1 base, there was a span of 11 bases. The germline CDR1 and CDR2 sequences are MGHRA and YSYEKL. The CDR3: CASSAGLQNTGELFF. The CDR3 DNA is TGCGCCAGCAGCGCCGGGTTACAGAACACCGGGGAGCTGTTTTTT.

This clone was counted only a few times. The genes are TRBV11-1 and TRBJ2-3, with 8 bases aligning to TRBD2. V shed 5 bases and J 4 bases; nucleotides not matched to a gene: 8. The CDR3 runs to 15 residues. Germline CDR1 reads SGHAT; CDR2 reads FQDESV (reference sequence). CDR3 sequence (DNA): TGTGCCAGCAGCCCCGGGACTAGTAGGTCAGATACGCAGTATTTT. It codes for CASSPGTSRSDTQYF.

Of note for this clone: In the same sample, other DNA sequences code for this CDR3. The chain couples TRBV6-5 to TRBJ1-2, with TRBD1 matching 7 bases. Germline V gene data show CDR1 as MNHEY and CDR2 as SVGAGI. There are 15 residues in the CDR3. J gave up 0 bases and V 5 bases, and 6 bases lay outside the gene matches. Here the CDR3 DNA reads TGTGCCAGCAGTCTTAGGGACAGCGCTAACTATGGCTACACCTTC. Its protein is CASSLRDSANYGYTF.

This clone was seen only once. DNA of the CDR3: TGCGCCAGCAGCTACTTACGGACAGGGGGTAGTTCCGAGACCCAGTACTTC. Translation: CASSYLRTGGSSETQYF. The rearrangement links TRBV5-1 to TRBJ2-5; 10 nucleotides align to TRBD1. V lost 3 bases, J lost 5 bases, and 13 bases stayed unmatched. The germline gives CDR1 SGHRS, CDR2 YFSETQ. The CDR3 runs to 17 residues. The complete variable domain, with remaining parts taken from reference TRBV5-1 and TRBJ2-5, reads KAGVTQTPRYLIKTRGQQVTLSCSPISGHRSVSWYQQTPGQGLQFLFEYFSETQRNKGNFPGRFSGRQFSNSRSEMNVSTLELGDSALYLCASSYLRTGGSSETQYFGPGTRLLVL.

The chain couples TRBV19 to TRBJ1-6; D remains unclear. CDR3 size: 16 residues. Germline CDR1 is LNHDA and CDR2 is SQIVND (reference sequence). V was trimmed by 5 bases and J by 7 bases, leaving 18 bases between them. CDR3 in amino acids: CASSPGWSRNNSPLHF. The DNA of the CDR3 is TGTGCCAGTAGTCCCGGGTGGAGCCGTAACAATTCACCCCTCCACTTT.

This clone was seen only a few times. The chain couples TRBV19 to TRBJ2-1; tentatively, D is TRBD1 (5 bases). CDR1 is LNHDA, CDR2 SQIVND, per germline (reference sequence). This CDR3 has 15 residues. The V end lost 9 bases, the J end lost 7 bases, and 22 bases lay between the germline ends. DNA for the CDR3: TGTGCCAGCCGGACGAGTGCAGGGAAGTTTAATGAGCAGTTCTTC. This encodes CASRTSAGKFNEQFF.

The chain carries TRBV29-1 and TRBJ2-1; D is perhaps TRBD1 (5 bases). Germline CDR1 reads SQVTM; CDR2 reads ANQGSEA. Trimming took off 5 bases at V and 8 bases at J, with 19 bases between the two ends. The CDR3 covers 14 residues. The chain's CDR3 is CSVLKPRQSHEQFF. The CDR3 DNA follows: TGCAGCGTTCTTAAACCCCGACAGTCACATGAGCAGTTCTTC.

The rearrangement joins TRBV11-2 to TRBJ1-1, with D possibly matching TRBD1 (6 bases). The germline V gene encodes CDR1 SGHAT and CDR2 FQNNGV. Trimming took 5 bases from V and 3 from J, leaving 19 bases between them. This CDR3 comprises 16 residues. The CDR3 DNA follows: TGTGCCAGCAGCCTTCTAGGGGGGGGGCGAGACACTGAAGCTTTCTTT. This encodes CASSLLGGGRDTEAFF.

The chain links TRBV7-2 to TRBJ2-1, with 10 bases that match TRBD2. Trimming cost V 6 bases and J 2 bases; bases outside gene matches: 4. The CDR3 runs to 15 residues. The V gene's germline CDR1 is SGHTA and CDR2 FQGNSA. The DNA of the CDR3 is TGTGCCAGCAGACTCAGCGGGGGGGCCTACAATGAGCAGTTCTTC. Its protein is CASRLSGGAYNEQFF. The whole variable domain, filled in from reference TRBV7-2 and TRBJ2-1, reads GAGVSQSPSNKVTEKGKDVELRCDPISGHTALYWYRQSLGQGLEFLIYFQGNSAPDKSGLPSDRFSAERTGGSVSTLTIQRTQQEDSAVYLCASRLSGGAYNEQFFGPGTRLTVL.

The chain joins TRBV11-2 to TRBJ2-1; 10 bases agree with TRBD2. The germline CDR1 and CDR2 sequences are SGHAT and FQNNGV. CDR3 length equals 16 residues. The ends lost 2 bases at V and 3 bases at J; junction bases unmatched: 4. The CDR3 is CASSLTSGTFYNEQFF. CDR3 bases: TGTGCCAGCAGCTTAACTAGCGGGACTTTCTACAATGAGCAGTTCTTC.

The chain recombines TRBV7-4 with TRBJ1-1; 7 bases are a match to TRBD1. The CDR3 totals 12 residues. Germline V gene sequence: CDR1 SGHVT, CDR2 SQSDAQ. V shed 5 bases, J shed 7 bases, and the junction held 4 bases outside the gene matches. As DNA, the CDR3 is TGTGCCAGCAGCGCCGGGACAGTTGAAGCTTTCTTT. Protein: CASSAGTVEAFF.

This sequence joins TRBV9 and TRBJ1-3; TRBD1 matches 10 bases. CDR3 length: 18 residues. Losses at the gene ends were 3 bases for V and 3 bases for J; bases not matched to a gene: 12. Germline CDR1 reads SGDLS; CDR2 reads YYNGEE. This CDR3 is CASSGGQGVSFFGNTIYF. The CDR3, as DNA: TGTGCCAGCAGCGGAGGACAGGGGGTTAGTTTTTTTGGAAACACCATATATTTT.

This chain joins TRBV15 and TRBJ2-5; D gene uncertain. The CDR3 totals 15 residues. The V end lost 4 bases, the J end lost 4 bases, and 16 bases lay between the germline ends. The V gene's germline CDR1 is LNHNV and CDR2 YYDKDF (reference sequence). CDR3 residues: CATSISVMLGETQYF. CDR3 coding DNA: TGTGCCACCAGCATTTCGGTCATGCTTGGAGAGACCCAGTACTTC. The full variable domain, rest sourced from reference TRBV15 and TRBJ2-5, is DAMVIQNPRYQVTQFGKPVTLSCSQTLNHNVMYWYQQKSSQAPKLLFHYYDKDFNNEADTPDNFQSRRPNTSFCFLDIRSPGLGDTAMYLCATSISVMLGETQYFGPGTRLLVL.

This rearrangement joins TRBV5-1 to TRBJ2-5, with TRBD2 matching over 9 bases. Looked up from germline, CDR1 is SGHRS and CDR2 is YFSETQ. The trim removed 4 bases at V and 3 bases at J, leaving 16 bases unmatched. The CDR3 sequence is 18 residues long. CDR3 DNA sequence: TGCGCCAGCAGCCTGTACAGGACGGTAGCGGGGGAGAAAGAGACCCAGTACTTC. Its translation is CASSLYRTVAGEKETQYF.

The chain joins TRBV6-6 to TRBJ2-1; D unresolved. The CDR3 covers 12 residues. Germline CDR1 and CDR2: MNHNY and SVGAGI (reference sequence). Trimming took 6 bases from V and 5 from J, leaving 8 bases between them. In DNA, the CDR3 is TGTGCCAGCAGCCCCACAGACAATGAGCAGTTCTTC. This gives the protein CASSPTDNEQFF.

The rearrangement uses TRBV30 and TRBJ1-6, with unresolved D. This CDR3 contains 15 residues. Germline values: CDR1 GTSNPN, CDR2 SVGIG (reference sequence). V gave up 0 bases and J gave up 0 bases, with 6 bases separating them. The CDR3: CAWSVGSSYNSPLHF. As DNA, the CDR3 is TGTGCCTGGAGTGTGGGCAGCTCCTATAATTCACCCCTCCACTTT. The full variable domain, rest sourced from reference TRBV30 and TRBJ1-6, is SQTIHQWPATLVQPVGSPLSLECTVEGTSNPNLYWYRQAAGRGLQLLFYSVGIGQISSEVPQNLSASRPQDRQFILSSKKLLLSDSGFYLCAWSVGSSYNSPLHFGNGTRLTVT.

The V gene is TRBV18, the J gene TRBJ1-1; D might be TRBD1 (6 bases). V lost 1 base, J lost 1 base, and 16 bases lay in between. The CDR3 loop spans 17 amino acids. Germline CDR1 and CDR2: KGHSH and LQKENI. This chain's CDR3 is CASSPRGGIFSNTEAFF. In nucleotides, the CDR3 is TGTGCCAGCTCACCACGGGGGGGCATCTTCTCGAACACTGAAGCTTTCTTT.

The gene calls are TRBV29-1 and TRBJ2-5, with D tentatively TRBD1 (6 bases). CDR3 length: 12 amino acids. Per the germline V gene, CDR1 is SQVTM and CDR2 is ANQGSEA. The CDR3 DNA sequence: TGCAGTATCCGGGACACACAAGAGACCCAGTACTTC. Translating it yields CSIRDTQETQYF.

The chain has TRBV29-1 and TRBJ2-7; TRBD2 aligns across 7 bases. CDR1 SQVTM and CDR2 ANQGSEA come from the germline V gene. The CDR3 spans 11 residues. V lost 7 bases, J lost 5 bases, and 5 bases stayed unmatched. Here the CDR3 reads CSAWGGNEQYF. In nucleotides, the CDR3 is TGCAGCGCCTGGGGAGGGAACGAGCAGTACTTC.

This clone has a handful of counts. CDR3 in DNA: TGTGCCAGCAGCCCGGCCGGACAGTATCTTGGAAACACCATATATTTT. Protein product: CASSPAGQYLGNTIYF. The rearrangement joins TRBV5-8 to TRBJ1-3; TRBD1 is a possible D gene (6 bases). The CDR3 is made up of 16 amino acids. V dropped 4 bases and J dropped 3 bases, with 17 bases sitting between them. In germline, CDR1 is SGHTS, CDR2 YDEGEE.